Listed here are 28 T cell receptor beta chains from one sample, sequenced in a study of regulatory T cells in long-lasting Graves disease listed by TCRdb under 2021. The library was obtained by multiplex PCR. TCRdb shows the sequencer as Illumina HiSeq 4000. CDR3 regions were amplified by Arm-PCR with iRepertoire HTBI primers to construct TCR beta libraries. The raw public data were reprocessed by TCRdb itself: fastp quality trimming at Q25, MiXCR clonotype calling, in-frame beta chains only. CDR3 protein duplicates are merged, each entry listing the most common genes and DNA. This sample has more than 300,000 distinct CDR3 sequences in its table, and about 18% of those were observed once. The ten largest clones capture roughly 27% of the sample. The time point tag for this specimen amounts to: persistent/refractory GD, antithyroid drugs over 5 years with positive TRAb. For both TCR sequencing and RNA sequencing, RNA was extracted from PBMCs in TRIzol.

The sequencing here drew on peripheral blood mononuclear cells (PBMCs), taken when the disease was refractory, from a patient treated with antithyroid drugs. The receptors here all came from a female donor with Graves disease.

This clonotype was seen repeatedly, ten times or more. The V call is TRBV12-3 or TRBV12-4, the J call TRBJ2-7; a weak D match, TRBD2 (5 bases). The ends were cut back, 2 bases at V and 1 base at J, with 18 bases in the middle. The length of the CDR3 is 17 residues. This chain's CDR3 is CASSLRFGSLGSYEQYF. DNA of the CDR3: TGTGCCAGCAGTTTAAGGTTTGGGAGTCTAGGATCCTACGAGCAGTACTTC.

This rearrangement joins TRBV11-3 to TRBJ1-1, with no clear D. Trimming took 1 base from V and 6 from J, leaving 12 bases between them. The CDR3 totals 14 residues. Germline CDR1 and CDR2: SGHNT and YENEEA. The chain's CDR3 is CASSLARSRSEAFF. The CDR3, as DNA: TGTGCCAGCAGCTTAGCCCGTTCTAGGTCTGAAGCTTTCTTT.

The table lists this clonotype with many counts. The V call is TRBV20-1, the J call TRBJ1-5; D unresolved. This CDR3 has 14 residues. CDR1 is DFQATT and CDR2 is SNEGSKA in the germline V gene (reference sequence). V was shortened by 1 base and J by 1 base, with 8 bases between the two germline ends. CDR3 bases: TGCAGTGCTAGAGCCGGAGGGAGCAATCAGCCCCAGCATTTT. Translating gives CSARAGGSNQPQHF.

In its sample, this clonotype was seen a few times. The chain links TRBV7-9 to TRBJ2-7; tentative D call: TRBD1 (6 bases). Deletions cut 6 bases from V and 3 bases from J, with 15 bases between. Germline lookup yields CDR1 SEHNR and CDR2 FQNEAQ (reference sequence). CDR3 size: 14 residues. The CDR3 spells CASRNQNRDYEQYF. The CDR3 DNA follows: TGTGCCAGCAGAAATCAGAACAGGGACTACGAGCAGTACTTC.

The chain is built from TRBV2 and TRBJ2-7, with D uncertain. Germline V lookup: CDR1 SNHLY, CDR2 FYNNEI. V lost 5 bases and J lost 0, with 11 bases in between. The CDR3 runs to 14 residues. The DNA for the CDR3 is TGTGCCAGCAGTCTTCCAGACCTCTCCTACGAGCAGTACTTC. Translated: CASSLPDLSYEQYF.

This clonotype was recorded at least ten times. The J gene is TRBJ1-5, the V gene TRBV6-5, with TRBD1 identical over 10 bases. The germline gives CDR1 MNHEY, CDR2 SVGAGI. Unmatched junction bases numbered 7, after V lost 4 bases and J lost 7 bases. The CDR3 has 15 residues. CDR3 DNA: TGTGCCAGCAGTTCACTAGGACAGGGGGGACAGCCCCAGCATTTT. It translates to CASSSLGQGGQPQHF.

This clonotype has more than one count but fewer than ten. The V gene is TRBV6-1, the J gene TRBJ1-4; no firm D call. The CDR3 has 14 residues. The germline V and J ends were trimmed by 0 bases and 8 bases, with 10 bases remaining between them. In germline, CDR1 is MNHNS, CDR2 SASEGT. The CDR3 DNA reads as TGTGCCAGCAGTGAAGCCCGGGTGGGAGAAAAACTGTTTTTT. It translates to CASSEARVGEKLFF.

This chain's CDR3 is CASSSMTGNEQYF. Written as DNA, the CDR3 is TGTGCCAGCAGCTCGATGACCGGGAACGAGCAGTACTTC. The chain uses TRBV7-9 and TRBJ2-7, with D tentatively TRBD2 (5 bases). Trimming took 4 bases from V and 5 from J, leaving 12 bases between them. Germline V lookup: CDR1 SEHNR, CDR2 FQNEAQ (reference sequence). This CDR3 comprises 13 residues.

This clonotype was counted a few times. V and J are TRBV6-2 or TRBV6-3 and TRBJ1-1; maybe TRBD1 (6 bases). CDR1 and CDR2 (germline): MNHEY, SVGEGT. There are 15 residues in the CDR3. The germline V and J ends were trimmed by 4 bases and 4 bases, with 16 bases remaining between them. CDR3 nucleotide sequence: TGTGCCAGCAGTTCAACCTGGGGGGCAGGCACTGAAGCTTTCTTT. Its translation is CASSSTWGAGTEAFF.

This clonotype was seen repeatedly, ten times or more. The chain combines TRBV12-3 or TRBV12-4 with TRBJ1-5; D gene ambiguous. V lost 8 bases to trimming and J lost 2 bases, with 22 bases between them. There are 17 residues in the CDR3. CDR3 in DNA: TGTGCCAGCGGGTACATCAGCCCGGGGATGGGCAATCAGCCCCAGCATTTT. This encodes CASGYISPGMGNQPQHF.

The table lists this clonotype with many counts. The rearrangement joins TRBV6-1 to TRBJ2-5; 7 bases are a match to TRBD1. After removal of 4 bases from V and 1 base from J, the junction contained 9 bases not matched to a gene. Per the germline V gene, CDR1 is MNHNS and CDR2 is SASEGT. This CDR3 is built from 16 residues. The CDR3 loop is CASSGRYGTAQETQYF. CDR3 nucleotides: TGTGCCAGCAGTGGACGCTATGGGACAGCCCAAGAGACCCAGTACTTC.

This clonotype was seen more than once but under ten times. The J gene is TRBJ2-2, the V gene TRBV5-6; D uncertain. Looked up from germline, CDR1 is SGHDT and CDR2 is YYEEEE. CDR3 length: 14 residues. With 0 bases removed from V and 3 bases from J, the gap between germline ends came to 6 bases. Written as DNA, the CDR3 is TGTGCCAGCAGCTTGGAACAGCACACCGGGGAGCTGTTTTTT. Its protein is CASSLEQHTGELFF. The full variable domain, with the rest looked up from reference TRBV5-6 and TRBJ2-2, is DAGVTQSPTHLIKTRGQQVTLRCSPKSGHDTVSWYQQALGQGPQFIFQYYEEEERQRGNFPDRFSGHQFPNYSSELNVNALLLGDSALYLCASSLEQHTGELFFGEGSRLTVL.

This clonotype was counted many times. The V gene is TRBV28, the J gene TRBJ1-5; no clear D. In germline, CDR1 is MDHEN, CDR2 SYDVKM. The V end lost 7 bases, the J end lost 3 bases, and 13 bases lay between the germline ends. The CDR3 is made up of 14 amino acids. Here the CDR3 DNA reads TGTGCCAGCAAATTACGGCCGTTCAATCAGCCCCAGCATTTT. This encodes CASKLRPFNQPQHF.

Ten or more counts support this clonotype. The chain recombines TRBV10-3 with TRBJ2-7, with 11 bases fitting TRBD2. This CDR3 is 16 amino acids long. Germline-derived CDR1 and CDR2 are ENHRY and SYGVKD. As DNA, the CDR3 is TGTGCAACGGGTGCTAGCGGGGGGACTACAGCCTACGAGCAGTACTTC. This sequence encodes CATGASGGTTAYEQYF.

Turning to this clonotype: A junction boundary mismatches the germline segment, possibly from a read error. The rearrangement links TRBV6-1 to TRBJ1-1, with D possibly being TRBD1 (5 bases). Germline CDR1 reads MNHNS; CDR2 reads SASEGT. The CDR3 has 12 residues. Written as DNA, the CDR3 is TGTGCCTGCAGGGCTTCTAACACTGAAGCTTTCTTT. It encodes CACRASNTEAFF.

The chain joins TRBV7-9 to TRBJ2-3; D perhaps matches TRBD1 (6 bases). CDR1 is SEHNR, CDR2 FQNEAQ, per germline (reference sequence). This CDR3 region has 15 residues. Trimming shortened V by 8 bases and J by 4 bases, and 19 bases separated the two germline ends. The DNA of the CDR3 is TGTGCCAGCCAGTGGGAAGGACAGACTGCAGATACGCAGTATTTT. It is translated as CASQWEGQTADTQYF.

The chain is built from TRBV19 and TRBJ2-7; weak D call: TRBD1 (5 bases). The CDR3 sequence is 15 residues long. Looked up from germline, CDR1 is LNHDA and CDR2 is SQIVND (reference sequence). Trimming pared 3 bases from V and 3 bases from J, leaving 15 bases between. The CDR3 DNA reads TGTGCCAGTAGTATCCTGACAGACGCCTACTACGAGCAGTACTTC. This sequence encodes CASSILTDAYYEQYF. Variable domain in full (rest from reference TRBV19 and TRBJ2-7): DGGITQSPKYLFRKEGQNVTLSCEQNLNHDAMYWYRQDPGQGLRLIYYSQIVNDFQKGDIAEGYSVSREKKESFPLTVTSAQKNPTAFYLCASSILTDAYYEQYFGPGTRLTVT.

This clonotype was observed at least ten times. The chain links TRBV28 to TRBJ2-7; TRBD2 matches 14 bases. The ends lost 6 bases at V and 2 bases at J; junction bases unmatched: 3. Germline-derived CDR1 and CDR2 are MDHEN and SYDVKM. The CDR3 runs 15 residues. The CDR3 spells CASRRGLAGAYEQYF. CDR3 DNA: TGTGCCAGCAGACGGGGACTAGCGGGAGCCTACGAGCAGTACTTC.

The chain employs TRBV7-9 and TRBJ1-5, with D unclear. Germline V gives CDR1 SEHNR, CDR2 FQNEAQ (reference sequence). With 1 base removed from V and 0 bases from J, the gap between germline ends came to 7 bases. The CDR3 is 15 residues long. The CDR3 spells CASSLGTLSNQPQHF. The CDR3 nucleotides are TGTGCCAGCAGCTTAGGGACGCTTAGCAATCAGCCCCAGCATTTT.

CDR3 DNA: TGTGCCAGCAGCTTTTCAGGGCACATAAATTCACCCCTCCACTTT. Its translation: CASSFSGHINSPLHF. The chain recombines TRBV2 with TRBJ1-6; D possibly corresponds to TRBD1 (5 bases). With 6 bases removed from V and 7 bases from J, the gap between germline ends came to 16 bases. Germline values: CDR1 SNHLY, CDR2 FYNNEI. The CDR3 sequence is 15 residues long.

This clonotype has a count of ten or more. V gene TRBV6-2 or TRBV6-3 combines with J gene TRBJ2-7; D perhaps matches TRBD1 (5 bases). Trimming cost V 2 bases and J 5 bases, with 13 bases left between them. Germline V gene sequence: CDR1 MNHEY, CDR2 SVGEGT. The CDR3 is 14 amino acids. This chain's CDR3 is CASSYTAGPDEQYF. The CDR3 DNA follows: TGTGCCAGCAGTTACACCGCAGGGCCGGACGAGCAGTACTTC.

The table lists this clonotype with many counts. The J gene is TRBJ2-7, the V gene TRBV6-5; D assignment may be TRBD1 or TRBD2 (5 bases each). CDR1 is MNHEY and CDR2 is SVGAGI in the germline V gene. The V and J ends lost 2 bases and 2 bases respectively, with 13 bases between them. The CDR3 sequence is 15 residues long. The CDR3 protein is CASSYPRGTAYEQYF. DNA for the CDR3: TGTGCCAGCAGTTACCCTCGGGGCACCGCCTACGAGCAGTACTTC.

The chain employs TRBV28 and TRBJ1-5; 7 bases are shared with TRBD1. The CDR3 has 14 amino acids. J was trimmed by 0 bases and V by 10 bases; bases with no gene match: 6. In germline, CDR1 is MDHEN, CDR2 SYDVKM. The CDR3 region is CATQGVGSNQPQHF. The CDR3 DNA sequence: TGTGCCACCCAGGGGGTGGGTAGCAATCAGCCCCAGCATTTT. Complete variable domain (other parts from reference TRBV28 and TRBJ1-5): DVKVTQSSRYLVKRTGEKVFLECVQDMDHENMFWYRQDPGLGLRLIYFSYDVKMKEKGDIPEGYSVSREKKERFSLILESASTNQTSMYLCATQGVGSNQPQHFGDGTRLSIL.

This clonotype was seen at least ten times. The V and J genes are TRBV2 and TRBJ2-5; TRBD2 is a possible D gene (5 bases). V dropped 5 bases and J dropped 5 bases, with 15 bases sitting between them. Per germline, CDR1 SNHLY and CDR2 FYNNEI. The CDR3 contains 14 residues. For the CDR3, the DNA is TGTGCCAGCAGTCAACTAACTAGTTTGGAGACCCAGTACTTC. Its translation: CASSQLTSLETQYF.

The rearrangement links TRBV4-1 to TRBJ1-1, with no clear D. The CDR3 runs 17 residues. Germline CDR1 reads MGHRA; CDR2 reads YSYEKL. V shed 1 base and J shed 1 base, with 16 bases lying between them. CDR3 region: CASSQAWTGLRNTEAFF. The CDR3 DNA is TGCGCCAGCAGCCAAGCCTGGACGGGATTAAGGAACACTGAAGCTTTCTTT.

The chain joins TRBV6-1 to TRBJ1-5; D is uncertain. Trimming took 6 bases from V and 0 from J, leaving 30 bases between them. Germline V gene lookup returns CDR1 MNHNS and CDR2 SASEGT. CDR3 length equals 21 residues. The CDR3 nucleotides are TGTGCCAGCAGCCCGCGGGGATATTGGTCGACGGGAATTTATAGCAATCAGCCCCAGCATTTT. Translation: CASSPRGYWSTGIYSNQPQHF.

Points on this clonotype: A single base is all that separates this from a far larger clone, so a read error is likely. The rearrangement links TRBV6-1 to TRBJ1-4; D is uncertain. CDR3 length: 14 amino acids. CDR1 and CDR2 (germline): MNHNS, SASEGT. The V gene lost 3 bases and the J gene lost 8 bases, with 13 bases spanning the gap. CDR3 in amino acids: CASSDGVTREKLFF. CDR3 in DNA: TGTGCCAGCAGTGACGGAGTTACGAGGGAAAAACTGTTTTTT.

This clonotype was seen only a few times. The chain joins TRBV6-5 to TRBJ2-5; 7 bases line up with TRBD1. The J segment lost 5 bases and the V segment lost 0 bases, leaving 9 bases of the junction unmatched. CDR1 MNHEY and CDR2 SVGAGI come from the germline V gene. The CDR3 is made up of 16 amino acids. The CDR3 region has the DNA TGTGCCAGCAGTTACTCGGGGCCAGGGGGTGGGGAGACCCAGTACTTC. This translates into CASSYSGPGGGETQYF.